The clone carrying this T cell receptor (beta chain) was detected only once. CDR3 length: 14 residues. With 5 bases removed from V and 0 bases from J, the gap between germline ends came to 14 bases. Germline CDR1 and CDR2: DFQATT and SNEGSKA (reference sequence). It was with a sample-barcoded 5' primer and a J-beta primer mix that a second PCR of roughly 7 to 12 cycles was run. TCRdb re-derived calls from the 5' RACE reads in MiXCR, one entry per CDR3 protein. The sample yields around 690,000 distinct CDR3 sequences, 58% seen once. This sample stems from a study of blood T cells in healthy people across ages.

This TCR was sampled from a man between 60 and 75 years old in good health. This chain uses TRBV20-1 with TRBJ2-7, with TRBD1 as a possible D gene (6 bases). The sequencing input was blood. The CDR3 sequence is CSALSDRTSYEQYF. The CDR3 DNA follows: TGCAGTGCTCTCTCAGACAGGACCTCCTACGAGCAGTACTTC.